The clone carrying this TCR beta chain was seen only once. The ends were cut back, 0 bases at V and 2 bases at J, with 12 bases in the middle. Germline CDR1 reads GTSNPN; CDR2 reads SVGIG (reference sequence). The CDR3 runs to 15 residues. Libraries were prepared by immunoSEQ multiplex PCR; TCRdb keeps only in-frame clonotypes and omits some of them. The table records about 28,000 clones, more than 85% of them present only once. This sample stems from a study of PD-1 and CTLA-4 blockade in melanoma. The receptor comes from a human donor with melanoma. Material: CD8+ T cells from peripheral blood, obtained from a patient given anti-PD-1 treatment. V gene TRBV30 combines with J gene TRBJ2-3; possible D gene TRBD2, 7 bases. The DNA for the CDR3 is TGTGCCTGGAGTGTAGGGGGGGGATACACAGATACGCAGTATTTT. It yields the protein CAWSVGGGYTDTQYF.